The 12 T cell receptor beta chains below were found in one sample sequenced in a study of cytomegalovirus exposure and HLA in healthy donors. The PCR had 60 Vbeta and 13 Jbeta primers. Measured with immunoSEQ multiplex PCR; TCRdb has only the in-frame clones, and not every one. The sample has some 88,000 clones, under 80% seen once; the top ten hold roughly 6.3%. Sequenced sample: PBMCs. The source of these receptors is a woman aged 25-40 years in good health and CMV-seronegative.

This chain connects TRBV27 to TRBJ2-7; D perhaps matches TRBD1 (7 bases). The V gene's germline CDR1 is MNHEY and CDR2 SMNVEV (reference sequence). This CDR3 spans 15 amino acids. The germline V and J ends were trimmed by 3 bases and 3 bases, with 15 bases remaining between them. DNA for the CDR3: TGTGCCAGCAGTTTCGGGCAGGGGGGTTTCTACGAGCAGTACTTC. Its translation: CASSFGQGGFYEQYF.

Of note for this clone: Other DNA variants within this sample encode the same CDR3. This chain's CDR3 is CASSSGALTDTQYF. CDR3 nucleotide sequence: TGTGCCAGTAGTTCGGGAGCTTTGACAGATACGCAGTATTTT. The rearrangement uses TRBV19 and TRBJ2-3; D is possibly TRBD2 (6 bases). V lost 5 bases and J 3 bases, leaving 12 bases between the germline ends. The length of the CDR3 is 14 residues. Germline V gene lookup returns CDR1 LNHDA and CDR2 SQIVND (reference sequence).

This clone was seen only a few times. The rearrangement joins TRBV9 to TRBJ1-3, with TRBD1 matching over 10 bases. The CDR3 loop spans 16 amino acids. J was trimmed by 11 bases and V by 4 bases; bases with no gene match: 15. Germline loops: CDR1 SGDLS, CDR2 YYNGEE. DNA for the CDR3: TGTGCCAGCAGCCCTAGACAGGGGGCGCTTCCTAACGCCATATATTTT. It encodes CASSPRQGALPNAIYF.

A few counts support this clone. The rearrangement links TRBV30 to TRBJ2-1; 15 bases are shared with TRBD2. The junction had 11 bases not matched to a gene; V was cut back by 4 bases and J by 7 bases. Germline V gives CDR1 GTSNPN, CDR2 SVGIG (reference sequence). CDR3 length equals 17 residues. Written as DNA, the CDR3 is TGTGCCTGGATTTCGGGACTAGCGGGAGGACGGTATAATGAGCAGTTCTTC. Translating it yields CAWISGLAGGRYNEQFF.

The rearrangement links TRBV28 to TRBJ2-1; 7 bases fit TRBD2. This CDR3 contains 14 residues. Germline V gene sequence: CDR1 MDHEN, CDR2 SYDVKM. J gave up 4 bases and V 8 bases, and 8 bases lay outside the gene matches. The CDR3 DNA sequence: TGTGCCAGCGCGCCCGGGGAGGGATACAATGAGCAGTTCTTC. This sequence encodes CASAPGEGYNEQFF.

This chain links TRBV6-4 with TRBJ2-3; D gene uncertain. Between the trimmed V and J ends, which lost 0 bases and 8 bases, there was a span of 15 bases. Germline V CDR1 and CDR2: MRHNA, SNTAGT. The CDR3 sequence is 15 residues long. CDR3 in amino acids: CASSDSGHQRATQYF. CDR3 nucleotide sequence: TGTGCCAGCAGTGACTCTGGGCACCAAAGAGCTACGCAGTATTTT.

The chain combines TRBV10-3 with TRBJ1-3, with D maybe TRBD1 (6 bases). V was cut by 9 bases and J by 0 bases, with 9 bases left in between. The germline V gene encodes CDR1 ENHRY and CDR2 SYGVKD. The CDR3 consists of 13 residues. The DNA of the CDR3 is TGTGCCATTAGGGGGAGCTCTGGAAACACCATATATTTT. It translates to CAIRGSSGNTIYF.

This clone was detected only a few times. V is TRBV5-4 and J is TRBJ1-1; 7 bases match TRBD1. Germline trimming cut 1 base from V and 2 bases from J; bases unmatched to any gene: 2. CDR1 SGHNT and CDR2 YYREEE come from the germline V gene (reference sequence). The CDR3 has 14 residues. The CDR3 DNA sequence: TGTGCCAGCAGCTTGCAGGGGGGTAACACTGAAGCTTTCTTT. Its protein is CASSLQGGNTEAFF.

CDR3 region: CASSVGTSGYYEQYF. The CDR3 nucleotides are TGTGCCAGCAGCGTCGGGACTAGCGGTTACTACGAGCAGTACTTC. The V and J genes are TRBV9 and TRBJ2-7; TRBD2 agrees at 11 bases. CDR3 length: 15 residues. V shed 2 bases, J shed 3 bases, and the junction held 4 bases outside the gene matches. Germline CDR1 reads SGDLS; CDR2 reads YYNGEE.

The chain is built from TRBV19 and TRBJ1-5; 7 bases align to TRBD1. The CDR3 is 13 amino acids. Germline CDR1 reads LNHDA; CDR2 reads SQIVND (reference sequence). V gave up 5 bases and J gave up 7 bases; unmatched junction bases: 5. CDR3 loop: CASSRQGGQPQHF. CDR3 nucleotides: TGTGCCAGTAGTCGACAGGGCGGGCAGCCCCAGCATTTT.

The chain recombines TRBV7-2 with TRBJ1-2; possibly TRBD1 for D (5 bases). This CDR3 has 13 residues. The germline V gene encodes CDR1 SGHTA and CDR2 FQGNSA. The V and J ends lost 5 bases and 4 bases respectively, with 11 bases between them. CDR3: CASSPPGPYGYTF. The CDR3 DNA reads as TGTGCCAGCAGCCCGCCAGGGCCCTATGGCTACACCTTC.

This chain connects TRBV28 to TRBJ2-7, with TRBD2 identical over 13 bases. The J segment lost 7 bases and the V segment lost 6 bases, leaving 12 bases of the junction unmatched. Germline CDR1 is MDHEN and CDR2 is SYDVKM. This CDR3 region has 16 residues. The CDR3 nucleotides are TGTGCCAGCAGACCCCGACTAGCGGGAGGAGCAAGTGAGCAGTACTTC. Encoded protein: CASRPRLAGGASEQYF.